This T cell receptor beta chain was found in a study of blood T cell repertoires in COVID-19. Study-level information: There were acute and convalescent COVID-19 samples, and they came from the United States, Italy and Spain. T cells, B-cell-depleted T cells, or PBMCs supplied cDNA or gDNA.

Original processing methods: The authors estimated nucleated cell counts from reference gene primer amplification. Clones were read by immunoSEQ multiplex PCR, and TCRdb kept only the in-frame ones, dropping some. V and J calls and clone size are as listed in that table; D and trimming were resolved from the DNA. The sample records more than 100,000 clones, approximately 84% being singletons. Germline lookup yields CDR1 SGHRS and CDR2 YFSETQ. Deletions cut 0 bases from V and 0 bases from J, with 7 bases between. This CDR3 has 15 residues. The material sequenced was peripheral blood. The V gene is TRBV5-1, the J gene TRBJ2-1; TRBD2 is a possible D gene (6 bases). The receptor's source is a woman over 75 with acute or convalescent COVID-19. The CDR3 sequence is CASSLAGSSYNEQFF. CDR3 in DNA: TGCGCCAGCAGCTTGGCCGGGAGCTCCTACAATGAGCAGTTCTTC.